A selection of T cell receptor beta chains follows, all from one sample in a study of identical twins. TCRdb ran MiXCR on the 5' RACE reads and lists one entry per CDR3 protein. The repertoire includes fewer than 650,000 distinct CDR3 sequences, 9% to 10% of them detected once, and around 3.2% sits in the top ten. These data were also reused for a study on yellow fever vaccine responses in identical twins.

The sample taken for sequencing was PBMCs. These receptors were obtained from a woman aged 18-29 years in good health. CDR3s include the opening cysteine and the closing phenylalanine or tryptophan. The D gene is left open where the match is weak.

j_gene: TRBJ2-3
v_gene: TRBV20-1
d_gene: TRBD2
CDR3aa: CSAPHRGESLDTQYF

j_gene: TRBJ1-1
v_gene: TRBV9
d_gene: TRBD1
CDR3aa: CASSAEGQGDTEAFF

j_gene: TRBJ2-7
v_gene: TRBV4-1
d_gene: NA
CDR3aa: CASSHGEALPSYEQYF

j_gene: TRBJ2-6
v_gene: TRBV6-1
d_gene: NA
CDR3aa: CASSPLAAGANVLTF

j_gene: TRBJ2-1
v_gene: TRBV4-1
d_gene: TRBD2
CDR3aa: CASSLPSGNYEQFF

j_gene: TRBJ2-5
v_gene: TRBV12-3/TRBV12-4
d_gene: TRBD2
CDR3aa: CASSPLAGVETQYF

j_gene: TRBJ2-2
v_gene: TRBV7-3
d_gene: TRBD2
CDR3aa: CASSLSGGAGGELFF

j_gene: TRBJ2-1
v_gene: TRBV7-2
d_gene: TRBD2
CDR3aa: CASTLPSGGLYNEQFF

j_gene: TRBJ2-7
v_gene: TRBV4-3
d_gene: NA
CDR3aa: CASSQDRWSGDEQYF

j_gene: TRBJ2-1
v_gene: TRBV5-4
d_gene: NA
CDR3aa: CASSSAGPTGNEQFF

j_gene: TRBJ2-3
v_gene: TRBV11-2
d_gene: NA
CDR3aa: CASSLQRGRADTQYF

j_gene: TRBJ2-4
v_gene: TRBV28
d_gene: NA
CDR3aa: CASSLFFAGDQNIQYF

j_gene: TRBJ2-5
v_gene: TRBV7-2
d_gene: NA
CDR3aa: CASSLVFGRGGETQYF

j_gene: TRBJ2-2
v_gene: TRBV28
d_gene: NA
CDR3aa: CASSSGHKGTGELFF

j_gene: TRBJ2-4
v_gene: TRBV4-1
d_gene: NA
CDR3aa: CASSQGLENIQYF

j_gene: TRBJ2-2
v_gene: TRBV20-1
d_gene: NA
CDR3aa: CSALVAVTNTGELFF

j_gene: TRBJ2-5
v_gene: TRBV11-1
d_gene: NA
CDR3aa: CASSSGSTLLTETQYF

j_gene: TRBJ2-1
v_gene: TRBV7-8
d_gene: NA
CDR3aa: CASSSPGAHYNEQFF

j_gene: TRBJ1-6
v_gene: TRBV12-3/TRBV12-4
d_gene: NA
CDR3aa: CASSLASHNSPLHF

j_gene: TRBJ2-1
v_gene: TRBV2
d_gene: TRBD2
CDR3aa: CASSEGLASGRSNEQFF

j_gene: TRBJ1-1
v_gene: TRBV6-5
d_gene: NA
CDR3aa: CASSYSRPLNTEAFF

j_gene: TRBJ2-7
v_gene: TRBV20-1
d_gene: TRBD2
CDR3aa: CSAHEGLAGAEQYF

j_gene: TRBJ2-1
v_gene: TRBV9
d_gene: NA
CDR3aa: CASSPWGGIEQFF

j_gene: TRBJ1-1
v_gene: TRBV12-3/TRBV12-4
d_gene: NA
CDR3aa: CASSRRTGPNTEAFF

j_gene: TRBJ2-4
v_gene: TRBV20-1
d_gene: TRBD2
CDR3aa: CSASGLAGGQNIQYF

j_gene: TRBJ1-1
v_gene: TRBV20-1
d_gene: NA
CDR3aa: CSAREPGMGTEAFF

j_gene: TRBJ1-1
v_gene: TRBV18
d_gene: NA
CDR3aa: CASSPQGGNTEAFF